The source of this T cell receptor (beta chain) is a study of cytomegalovirus exposure and HLA in healthy donors. Study-wide findings and caveats: Researchers counted over 150 TCR beta chains as cytomegalovirus-associated. Most observed TCR sequences were rare, whereas some public TCRs were detected in many donors. For cytomegalovirus status, the classifier reportedly gave diagnoses with high specificity and sensitivity.

Some clones are missing from TCRdb's copy, which holds only in-frame ones; the method was immunoSEQ multiplex PCR. The repertoire holds more than 200,000 clones, with 90% as singletons. Comment on this clone: Antigen unknown.

Germline CDR1 SGHTA, CDR2 FQGNSA. V gave up 8 bases and J gave up 0 bases, with 7 bases separating them. There are 13 residues in the CDR3. Sequences were obtained from PBMCs. The rearrangement joins TRBV7-2 to TRBJ2-2; no definite D call. The TCR sequence derives from a woman in her 30s in good health and CMV-seronegative. CDR3 sequence: CASQAPNTGELFF. In DNA form, the CDR3 reads TGTGCCAGCCAAGCCCCGAACACCGGGGAGCTGTTTTTT.